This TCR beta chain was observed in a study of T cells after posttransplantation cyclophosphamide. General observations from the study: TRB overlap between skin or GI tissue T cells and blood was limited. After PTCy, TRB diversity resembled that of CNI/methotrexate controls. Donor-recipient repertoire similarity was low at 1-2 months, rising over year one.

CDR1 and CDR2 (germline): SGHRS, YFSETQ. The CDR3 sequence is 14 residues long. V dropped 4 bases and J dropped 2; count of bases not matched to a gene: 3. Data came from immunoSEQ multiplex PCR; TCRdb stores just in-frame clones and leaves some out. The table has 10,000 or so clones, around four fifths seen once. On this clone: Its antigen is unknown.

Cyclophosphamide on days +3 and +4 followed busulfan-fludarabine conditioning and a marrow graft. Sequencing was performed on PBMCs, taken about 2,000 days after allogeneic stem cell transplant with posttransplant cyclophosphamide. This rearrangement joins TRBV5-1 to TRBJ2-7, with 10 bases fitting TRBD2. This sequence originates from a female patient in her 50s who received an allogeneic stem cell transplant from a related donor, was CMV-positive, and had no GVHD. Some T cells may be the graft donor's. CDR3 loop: CASSRTSGPYEQYF. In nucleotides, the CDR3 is TGCGCCAGCAGCCGGACTAGCGGACCCTACGAGCAGTACTTC.